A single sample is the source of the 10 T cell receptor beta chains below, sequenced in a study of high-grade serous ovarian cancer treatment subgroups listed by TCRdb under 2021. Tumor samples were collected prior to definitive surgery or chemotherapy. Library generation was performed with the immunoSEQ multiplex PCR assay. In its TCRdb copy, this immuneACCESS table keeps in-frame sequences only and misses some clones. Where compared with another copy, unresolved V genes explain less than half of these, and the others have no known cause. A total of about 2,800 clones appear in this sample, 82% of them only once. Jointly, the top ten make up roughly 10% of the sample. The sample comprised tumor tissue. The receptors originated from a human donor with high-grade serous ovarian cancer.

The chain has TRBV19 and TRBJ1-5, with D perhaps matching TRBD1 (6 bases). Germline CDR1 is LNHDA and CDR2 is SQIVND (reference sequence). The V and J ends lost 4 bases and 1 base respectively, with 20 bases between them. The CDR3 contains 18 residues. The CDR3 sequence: CASSTRLQLTGSNQPQHF. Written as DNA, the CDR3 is TGTGCCAGTAGTACACGCCTCCAACTTACAGGGAGCAATCAGCCCCAGCATTTT.

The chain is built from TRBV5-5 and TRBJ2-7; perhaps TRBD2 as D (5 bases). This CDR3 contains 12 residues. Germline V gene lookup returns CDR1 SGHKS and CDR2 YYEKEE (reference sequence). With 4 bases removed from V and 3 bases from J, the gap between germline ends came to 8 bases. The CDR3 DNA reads TGTGCCAGCAGCCCCGGGGTCTACGAGCAGTACTTC. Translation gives CASSPGVYEQYF.

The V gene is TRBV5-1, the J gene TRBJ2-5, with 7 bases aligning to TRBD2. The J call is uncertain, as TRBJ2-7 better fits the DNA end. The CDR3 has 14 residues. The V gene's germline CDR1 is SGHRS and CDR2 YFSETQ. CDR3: CASSFSSGTYEQYF. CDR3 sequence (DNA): TGCGCCAGCAGCTTTTCTAGCGGAACCTACGAGCAGTACTTC.

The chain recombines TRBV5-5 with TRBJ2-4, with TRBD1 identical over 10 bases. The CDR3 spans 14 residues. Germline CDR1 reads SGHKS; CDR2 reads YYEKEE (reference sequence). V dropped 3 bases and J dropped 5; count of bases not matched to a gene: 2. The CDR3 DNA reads TGTGCCAGCAGCTACGGGACAGGGGAAAACATTCAGTACTTC. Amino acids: CASSYGTGENIQYF.

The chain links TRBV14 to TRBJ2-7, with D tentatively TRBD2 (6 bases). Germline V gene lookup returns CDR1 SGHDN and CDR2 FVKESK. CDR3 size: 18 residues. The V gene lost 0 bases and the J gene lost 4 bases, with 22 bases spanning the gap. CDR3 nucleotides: TGTGCCAGCAGCCAAGACGGAGCCAAGGGACTCTCCGGGTACGAGCAGTACTTC. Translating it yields CASSQDGAKGLSGYEQYF.

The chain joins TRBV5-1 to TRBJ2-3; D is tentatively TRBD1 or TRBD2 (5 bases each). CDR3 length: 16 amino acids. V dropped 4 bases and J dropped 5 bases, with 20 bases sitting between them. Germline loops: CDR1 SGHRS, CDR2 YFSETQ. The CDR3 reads CASSGTGTPPGDTQYF. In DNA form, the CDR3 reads TGCGCCAGCAGCGGTACCGGGACCCCCCCGGGAGATACGCAGTATTTT.

CDR3 nucleotides: TGTGCCAGCACTAAATGGGGGGCCTCTGGAAACACCATATATTTT. Its protein product is CASTKWGASGNTIYF. The chain employs TRBV28 and TRBJ1-3, with D possibly matching TRBD1 (6 bases). The CDR3 length is 15 residues. CDR1 MDHEN and CDR2 SYDVKM come from the germline V gene. The V end lost 7 bases, the J end lost 0 bases, and 13 bases lay between the germline ends.

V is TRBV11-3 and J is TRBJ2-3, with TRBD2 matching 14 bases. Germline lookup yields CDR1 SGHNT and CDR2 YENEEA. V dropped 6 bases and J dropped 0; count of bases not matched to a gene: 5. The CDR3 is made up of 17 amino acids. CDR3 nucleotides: TGTGCCAGCAGTCCCGGGACTAGCGGGAGCAGCACAGATACGCAGTATTTT. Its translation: CASSPGTSGSSTDTQYF.

CDR3 DNA: TGTGCCAGCAGCTCAGCGCGCCAAGAGACCCAGTACTTC. This encodes CASSSARQETQYF. The chain has TRBV7-2 and TRBJ2-5, with D unresolved. From germline, CDR1 is SGHTA and CDR2 FQGNSA. The CDR3 consists of 13 residues. Trimming shortened V by 4 bases and J by 1 base, and 7 bases separated the two germline ends.

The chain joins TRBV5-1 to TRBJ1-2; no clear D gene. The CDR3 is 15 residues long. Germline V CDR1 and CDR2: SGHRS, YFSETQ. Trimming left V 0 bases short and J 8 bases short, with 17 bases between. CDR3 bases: TGCGCCAGCAGCTTGGGGCAGCGATCCGGCGAGGGCTACACCTTC. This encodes CASSLGQRSGEGYTF.